Presented here are 21 T cell receptor delta chains from one specimen sequenced in a study of gamma-delta chains in newborns, infants, children. TCRdb re-called clones from the reads via CATT. Here the sample spans about 4,500 delta-chain clones, around 3.1% being singletons. Sample: blood. The receptor source for this set is a child who was a newborn, infant or young child, either healthy, febrile or measles-vaccinated (not recorded which).

Of note for this clone: This DNA's translation differs at residue 13 from TCRdb's protein, which comes from a much larger clone; a read error is likely, and the protein shown is translated from the DNA. The genes are TRDV2 and TRDJ1; the match to TRDD3 covers 7 bases. This CDR3 is 15 amino acids long. Germline CDR1 is GEAIGNYY and CDR2 is EKD. CDR3 in DNA: TGTGCCTGTGACACCGTGGATACGCAGAGCGATAAACCCATCTTT. Its translation: CACDTVDTQSDKPIF.

About this clone itself: A much larger clone lies one base from this, so it may be a read error. The identical CDR3 is also encoded by other nucleotide sequences in the sample. This sequence joins TRDV2 and TRDJ3, with 8 bases aligning to TRDD3. Losses at the gene ends were 1 base for V and 2 bases for J; bases not matched to a gene: 15. This CDR3 spans 21 amino acids. Germline V gives CDR1 GEAIGNYY, CDR2 EKD. The CDR3 region is CACDTITGGYAAAWDTRQMFF. The CDR3 DNA follows: TGTGCCTGTGACACTATTACTGGGGGGTACGCGGCGGCCTGGGACACCCGACAGATGTTTTTC.

Note on this clone: This sequence may be a read error, since a much larger clone differs from it by one base. CDR3 bases: TGTGCCTGTGACCCCGTACTGGGGGATACGCTAAGCTCCTGGGACACCCGACAGATGTTTTTC. Protein: CACDPVLGDTLSSWDTRQMFF. The V gene is TRDV2, the J gene TRDJ3, with 13 bases aligning to TRDD3. The CDR3 is 21 residues long. J gave up 0 bases and V 3 bases, and 10 bases lay outside the gene matches. Per germline, CDR1 GEAIGNYY and CDR2 EKD.

Details on this clone: This may come from a read error, since a much larger clone is one base off. The chain recombines TRDV2 with TRDJ3, with 12 bases matching TRDD3. This CDR3 is built from 21 residues. Germline V lookup: CDR1 GEAIGNYY, CDR2 EKD. Losses at the gene ends were 0 bases for V and 0 bases for J; bases not matched to a gene: 8. CDR3 protein: CACDTLLGDTSSSWDTRQMFF. The CDR3 nucleotides read TGTGCCTGTGACACCTTACTGGGGGATACCTCAAGCTCCTGGGACACCCGACAGATGTTTTTC.

Remarks on this clone: This sequence may be a read error, since a much larger clone differs from it by one base. The CDR3 sequence: CACDTGWGIRNWDTRKMFF. For the CDR3, the DNA is TGTGCCTGTGACACCGGCTGGGGGATACGCAACTGGGACACCCGAAAGATGTTTTTC. The rearrangement uses TRDV2 and TRDJ3, with 12 bases lining up with TRDD3. The CDR3 runs to 19 residues. The germline V gene has CDR1 GEAIGNYY and CDR2 EKD.

This clone came up a few times. The protein in TCRdb stems from a much larger clone and differs at residue 3 from this DNA's translation, likely a read error; here the protein is translated from the DNA. The CDR3 DNA sequence: TGTGCCAGTGATCTACTGGGGGATTCCGAGAGCTCCTGGGACACCCGACAGATGTTTTTC. Protein product: CASDLLGDSESSWDTRQMFF. The chain links TRDV2 to TRDJ3; 10 bases agree with TRDD3. This CDR3 spans 20 amino acids. Germline V gives CDR1 GEAIGNYY, CDR2 EKD.

A note on this clone: A far more abundant clone sits one base away, making this likely a read error. This chain joins TRDV2 and TRDJ3; TRDD3 matches 13 bases. The CDR3 is made up of 19 amino acids. Germline values: CDR1 GEAIGNYY, CDR2 EKD. Trimming cost V 3 bases and J 2 bases; bases outside gene matches: 6. As DNA, the CDR3 is TGTGCCTGTGACCCTGTACTGGGGGATACGGCCTGGGACACCCGACAGATGTTTTTC. It is translated as CACDPVLGDTAWDTRQMFF.

This clone ranks as medium-sized (0.01 to 0.1%). The chain has TRDV2 and TRDJ3, with a tentative D call TRDD3 (5 bases). CDR1 GEAIGNYY and CDR2 EKD come from the germline V gene. The CDR3 is 19 residues long. The ends were cut back, 4 bases at V and 0 bases at J, with 18 bases in the middle. The CDR3 nucleotides are TGTGCCTGTGATTACTCCGGGGGCCCCAGCTCCTGGGACACCCGACAGATGTTTTTC. As protein: CACDYSGGPSSWDTRQMFF.

This clone has more than one count but fewer than ten. A much more abundant neighbour one base away suggests this may be a read error. This specimen includes other DNA sequences encoding the same CDR3. This chain joins TRDV2 and TRDJ3; 12 bases are shared with TRDD3. Per the germline V gene, CDR1 is GEAIGNYY and CDR2 is EKD. CDR3 size: 18 residues. Here the CDR3 reads CACDTVLGDTWDTRQMFF. In nucleotides, the CDR3 is TGTGCCTGTGACACAGTACTGGGGGATACCTGGGACACCCGGCAGATGTTTTTC.

This clone came up many times. Written as DNA, the CDR3 is TGTGCCTGTGACACCATGGGGCCCTGGGACACCCGACAGATGTTTTTC. It specifies CACDTMGPWDTRQMFF. The chain has TRDV2 and TRDJ3, with D possibly matching TRDD3 (5 bases). The germline V and J ends were trimmed by 0 bases and 2 bases, with 7 bases remaining between them. The CDR3 covers 16 residues. CDR1 GEAIGNYY and CDR2 EKD come from the germline V gene.

Concerning this clone: A far larger clone is only one base removed, so a read error is likely. The chain couples TRDV2 to TRDJ3, with TRDD3 matching over 8 bases. V dropped 0 bases and J dropped 1; count of bases not matched to a gene: 7. The CDR3 extends over 19 amino acids. Germline CDR1 and CDR2: GEAIGNYY and EKD. In DNA, the CDR3 is TGTGCCTGTGACACCCCGTACTGGGGGCCGTCCTGGGACACCCGACAGATGTTTTTC. Residues: CACDTPYWGPSWDTRQMFF.

For this clone: At one end the junction does not follow the germline gene, possibly because of a read error. This chain uses TRDV2 with TRDJ2; 7 bases align to TRDD3. This CDR3 region has 18 residues. CDR1 and CDR2 (germline): GEAIGNYY, EKD. CDR3 in amino acids: CACGTVSGGHALTAQLFF. In DNA, the CDR3 is TGTGCCTGTGGCACCGTGAGTGGGGGACACGCTTTGACAGCACAACTCTTCTTT.

A remark on this clone: It may be a read error: a sequence one base away is much more abundant. The sample holds other DNA sequences that translate to the same CDR3. This chain joins TRDV2 and TRDJ3; 12 positions match TRDD3. The CDR3 length is 24 residues. The germline V gene has CDR1 GEAIGNYY and CDR2 EKD. This CDR3 is CACDRLGGNLGDTPSSWDTRQMFF. The CDR3 DNA reads TGTGCCTGTGACCGTCTTGGGGGTAACCTGGGGGATACGCCGAGCTCCTGGGACACCCGGCAGATGTTTTTC.

This clone has just a few counts. TCRdb has a much larger clone's protein, which differs at residue 11 from the translation of this DNA, likely because of a read error; what is shown is the protein translated from the DNA. The V call is TRDV2, the J call TRDJ3; 12 bases match TRDD3. Germline CDR1 GEAIGNYY, CDR2 EKD. This CDR3 comprises 17 residues. The CDR3 reads CACDVLGDTWGTRQMFF. CDR3 bases: TGTGCCTGTGACGTACTGGGGGATACCTGGGGCACCCGACAGATGTTTTTC.

Note on this clone: The TCRdb record carries a much larger clone's protein, which differs from this DNA's translation at residue 3; a read error is the likely cause, and the protein listed here is the DNA translation. The V and J genes are TRDV1 and TRDJ2, with a possible D match to TRDD3 (6 bases). Germline V lookup: CDR1 TSWWSYY, CDR2 QGS. The CDR3 covers 15 residues. CDR3 sequence reads: CAPGELRGGSAQLFF. CDR3 nucleotide sequence: TGTGCTCCTGGGGAACTAAGAGGGGGGTCAGCACAACTCTTCTTT.

A word on this clone: For this DNA, TCRdb reports the protein of a much larger clone, which diverges at residue 10, most likely from a read error; the protein presented here is translated directly from the DNA. For the CDR3, the DNA is TGTGCCTGTGACACCTGGGGGACAGCACGACTCTTCTTT. As protein: CACDTWGTARLFF. The rearrangement links TRDV2 to TRDJ2; 7 bases are a match to TRDD3. The germline V gene has CDR1 GEAIGNYY and CDR2 EKD. This CDR3 is built from 13 residues.

Relative to its sample, this clone is medium-sized. The chain joins TRDV2 to TRDJ3, with 7 positions matching TRDD3. Germline CDR1 reads GEAIGNYY; CDR2 reads EKD. The ends lost 0 bases at V and 0 bases at J; junction bases unmatched: 7. This CDR3 has 19 residues. The CDR3 loop is CACDTYWGPSSWDTRQMFF. CDR3 DNA sequence: TGTGCCTGTGACACCTACTGGGGACCTAGCTCCTGGGACACCCGACAGATGTTTTTC.

The table lists this clone with a few counts. A much larger clone differs from this one at a single base, so this may be a read error. The same CDR3 can be traced to other DNA sequences in this sample. The rearrangement uses TRDV2 and TRDJ3; tentative D call: TRDD3 (6 bases). Between the trimmed V and J ends, which lost 2 bases and 0 bases, there was a span of 13 bases. CDR3 length equals 18 residues. Germline assignment: CDR1 GEAIGNYY and CDR2 EKD. Here the CDR3 reads CACDSTGRSSWDTRQMFF. DNA for the CDR3: TGTGCCTGTGACAGTACTGGGCGCAGCTCCTGGGACACCCGACAGATGTTTTTC.

This clone is classed as medium-sized. The chain combines TRDV2 with TRDJ3, with D possibly TRDD3 on 5 matching bases. The germline V gene encodes CDR1 GEAIGNYY and CDR2 EKD. This CDR3 comprises 19 residues. V was cut by 0 bases and J by 0 bases, with 14 bases left in between. CDR3 DNA sequence: TGTGCCTGTGACACCGGCGGATATGGGATCTCCTGGGACACCCGACAGATGTTTTTC. It encodes CACDTGGYGISWDTRQMFF.

As concerns this clone: The protein TCRdb lists belongs to a much larger clone and differs from this DNA's translation at residue 11, which points to a read error; the protein shown is made from the DNA. This rearrangement joins TRDV2 to TRDJ3; 7 bases are a match to TRDD3. Germline CDR1 is GEAIGNYY and CDR2 is EKD. This CDR3 spans 18 amino acids. CDR3 protein: CACDTWGSLSRDTRQMFF. The CDR3 bases are TGTGCCTGTGACACCTGGGGGAGCCTCTCCAGGGACACCCGACAGATGTTTTTC.

This clone was detected only a few times. One base separates it from a far larger clone, so it is likely a read error. This CDR3 is also generated by other DNA sequences in the sample. This rearrangement joins TRDV2 to TRDJ3; the match to TRDD3 covers 8 bases. This CDR3 is built from 19 residues. After removal of 1 base from V and 2 bases from J, the junction contained 9 bases not matched to a gene. In germline, CDR1 is GEAIGNYY, CDR2 EKD. CDR3 nucleotides: TGTGCCTGTGACACGATTACTGGGGGGTACGCCTGGGACACCCGACAGATGTTTTTC. It encodes CACDTITGGYAWDTRQMFF.